The 30 T cell receptor beta chains in this list originate from one sample, sequenced in a study of blood T cell repertoires in COVID-19. Data came from immunoSEQ multiplex PCR; TCRdb stores just in-frame clones and leaves some out. The table shows hundreds of thousands of clones, with more than 75% occurring only once. The sequenced sample was peripheral blood. All receptors derive from a woman aged 40-49 years who had recovered from COVID-19.

CDR3 nucleotides: TGTGCCAGCATTGACAACGGTATCGAAAAACTGTTTTTT. Amino acids: CASIDNGIEKLFF. The genes are TRBV2 and TRBJ1-4; D not resolved. The germline V gene has CDR1 SNHLY and CDR2 FYNNEI. Between the trimmed V and J ends, which lost 7 bases and 8 bases, there was a span of 14 bases. The CDR3 covers 13 residues.

The rearrangement joins TRBV18 to TRBJ2-2; 8 bases agree with TRBD1. CDR3 length: 16 residues. CDR1 and CDR2 (germline): KGHSH, LQKENI. With 3 bases clipped from V and 0 bases from J, the junction kept 3 bases outside the gene matches. CDR3 DNA: TGTGCCAGCTCACCCCGGACAGGGACGAACACCGGGGAGCTGTTTTTT. Amino acid sequence: CASSPRTGTNTGELFF.

The chain carries TRBV7-3 and TRBJ2-3, with TRBD2 identical over 11 bases. The CDR3 is 16 residues long. The germline gives CDR1 SGHTA, CDR2 FQGTGA. With V trimmed by 5 bases and J by 3 bases, 7 bases remained unmatched. The CDR3 here is CASSAYSGGATDTQYF. In nucleotides, the CDR3 is TGTGCCAGCAGCGCGTATAGCGGGGGGGCGACAGATACGCAGTATTTT.

This clone showed up just a few times. The chain recombines TRBV4-2 with TRBJ2-7, with TRBD1 matching 9 bases. This CDR3 contains 16 residues. The junction had 12 bases not matched to a gene; V was cut back by 6 bases and J by 3 bases. Germline CDR1 reads LGHNA; CDR2 reads YNFKEQ. In DNA, the CDR3 is TGTGCCAGCAGTTCCGGGACAGGGTTGTTAATCTACGAGCAGTACTTC. Translation: CASSSGTGLLIYEQYF.

V gene TRBV5-1 combines with J gene TRBJ2-5; TRBD1 agrees at 10 bases. There are 16 residues in the CDR3. V lost 4 bases, J lost 5 bases, and 11 bases stayed unmatched. Germline V gene lookup returns CDR1 SGHRS and CDR2 YFSETQ. The CDR3 reads CASSPGTGVGLETQYF. CDR3 nucleotides: TGCGCCAGCAGCCCCGGGACAGGGGTCGGCCTGGAGACCCAGTACTTC.

V is TRBV13 and J is TRBJ1-2; D is unclear. Germline CDR1 is PRHDT and CDR2 is FYEKMQ (reference sequence). Trimming left V 0 bases short and J 4 bases short, with 6 bases between. The CDR3 runs 13 residues. The CDR3 DNA is TGTGCCAGCAGCTTAGGCAGGTCCTATGGCTACACCTTC. Residues: CASSLGRSYGYTF.

The CDR3 DNA reads as TGTGCCAGCAGCCCACAGGGGGCCAATTCACCCCTCCACTTT. Its translation: CASSPQGANSPLHF. The genes are TRBV6-2 or TRBV6-3 and TRBJ1-6; the match to TRBD1 covers 9 bases. There are 14 residues in the CDR3. Germline values: CDR1 MNHEY, CDR2 SVGEGT. V lost 6 bases and J lost 7; bases outside the gene matches: 4.

This chain links TRBV11-2 with TRBJ2-7; D possibly corresponds to TRBD2 (6 bases). CDR1 SGHAT and CDR2 FQNNGV come from the germline V gene. V lost 5 bases and J lost 2, with 13 bases in between. The CDR3 spans 14 residues. Written as DNA, the CDR3 is TGTGCCAGCAGCCTCGGAGGGCCGGCCTACGAGCAGTACTTC. Translated: CASSLGGPAYEQYF.

This rearrangement joins TRBV3-1 (or the pseudogene TRBV3-2) to TRBJ2-3, with 11 nucleotides matching TRBD2. The germline CDR1 and CDR2 sequences are LGHDT and YNNKEL (reference sequence). V lost 1 base to trimming and J lost 7 bases; unmatched junction nucleotides: 1. This CDR3 is 14 amino acids long. The chain's CDR3 is CASSQGTSGYTQYF. In nucleotides, the CDR3 is TGTGCCAGCAGCCAAGGGACTAGCGGGTATACGCAGTATTTT.

This clone was picked up a small number of times. This rearrangement joins TRBV5-1 to TRBJ1-1; D unclear. Trimming took 4 bases from V and 6 from J, leaving 10 bases between them. Germline values: CDR1 SGHRS, CDR2 YFSETQ. This CDR3 is 12 amino acids long. The CDR3 loop is CASSPPSSEAFF. CDR3 DNA: TGCGCCAGCAGCCCCCCGAGCTCTGAAGCTTTCTTT.

The DNA for the CDR3 is TGTGCCAGCAGCCCGGGACAGGGGGCTACCGGGGAGCTGTTTTTT. Translating gives CASSPGQGATGELFF. The gene calls are TRBV11-3 and TRBJ2-2; 12 nucleotides agree with TRBD1. Germline CDR1 SGHNT, CDR2 YENEEA. The CDR3 spans 15 residues. Losses at the gene ends were 5 bases for V and 5 bases for J; bases not matched to a gene: 3.

This sequence joins TRBV7-2 and TRBJ2-7; TRBD2 agrees at 7 bases. The V gene's germline CDR1 is SGHTA and CDR2 FQGNSA. V dropped 1 base and J dropped 3; count of bases not matched to a gene: 3. The CDR3 sequence is 14 residues long. CDR3 residues: CASSLGGGIYEQYF. The CDR3 coding sequence is TGTGCCAGCAGCTTAGGGGGGGGGATCTACGAGCAGTACTTC.

V is TRBV6-1 and J is TRBJ1-2; D uncertain. CDR1 is MNHNS and CDR2 is SASEGT in the germline V gene. Trimming pared 2 bases from V and 1 base from J, leaving 14 bases between. The CDR3 loop spans 16 amino acids. CDR3 coding DNA: TGTGCCAGCAGTGAACTGCCATCCGGGGTTAACTATGGCTACACCTTC. Translating it yields CASSELPSGVNYGYTF.

The rearrangement joins TRBV4-3 to TRBJ1-1; maybe TRBD1 (6 bases). Per the germline V gene, CDR1 is LGHNA and CDR2 is YSLEER. The CDR3 covers 16 residues. V shed 0 bases and J shed 3 bases, with 14 bases lying between them. The CDR3 loop is CASSQDSGGQDTEAFF. CDR3 sequence (DNA): TGCGCCAGCAGCCAAGATTCCGGGGGGCAAGACACTGAAGCTTTCTTT.

The chain joins TRBV7-6 to TRBJ2-7, with 11 bases fitting TRBD2. CDR3 length: 15 amino acids. Germline V gene lookup returns CDR1 SGHVS and CDR2 FNYEAQ. Trimming took 3 bases from V and 4 from J; bases not matched to a gene: 5. Here the CDR3 DNA reads TGTGCCAGCAGCTTCATTAGCGGGGGGGCTTACGAGCAGTACTTC. This sequence encodes CASSFISGGAYEQYF.

The V and J genes are TRBV5-1 and TRBJ1-2; a possible D gene is TRBD1 (5 bases). The V end was cut by 4 bases, the J end by 0 bases, with 16 bases between. The CDR3 extends over 16 amino acids. Germline V gene sequence: CDR1 SGHRS, CDR2 YFSETQ. DNA of the CDR3: TGCGCCAGCAGCGTCCTAGTTGGACAAGCTAACTATGGCTACACCTTC. Residues: CASSVLVGQANYGYTF.

The chain joins TRBV11-2 to TRBJ2-1; the match to TRBD1 covers 7 bases. CDR1 is SGHAT and CDR2 is FQNNGV in the germline V gene. The CDR3 contains 15 residues. Germline trimming cut 8 bases from V and 4 bases from J; bases unmatched to any gene: 11. For the CDR3, the DNA is TGTGCCAGCGTTAAAGGGGGCCAAAGTTACAATGAGCAGTTCTTC. It codes for CASVKGGQSYNEQFF.

There are a few counts of this clone. The chain employs TRBV10-2 and TRBJ2-7; 8 positions agree with TRBD1. V lost 9 bases and J lost 5; bases outside the gene matches: 6. This CDR3 spans 12 amino acids. Germline V gene lookup returns CDR1 WSHSY and CDR2 SAAADI. This chain's CDR3 is CASHRGVNEQYF. In DNA form, the CDR3 reads TGCGCCAGTCACAGGGGGGTCAACGAGCAGTACTTC.

The genes are TRBV18 and TRBJ2-5, with D possibly TRBD2 on 5 matching bases. This CDR3 has 14 amino acids. Trimming took off 2 bases at V and 1 base at J, with 8 bases between the two ends. Looked up from germline, CDR1 is KGHSH and CDR2 is LQKENI. CDR3 protein: CASSPGSVQETQYF. Here the CDR3 DNA reads TGTGCCAGCTCACCAGGGAGCGTCCAAGAGACCCAGTACTTC.

This clone was recorded only once. V and J are TRBV5-1 and TRBJ1-4, with TRBD1 matching over 9 bases. This CDR3 comprises 15 residues. V lost 2 bases, J lost 8 bases, and 7 bases stayed unmatched. Germline CDR1 is SGHRS and CDR2 is YFSETQ. CDR3 protein: CASSFTGGLWEKLFF. CDR3 coding DNA: TGCGCCAGCAGCTTCACAGGGGGCCTCTGGGAAAAACTGTTTTTT.

The gene calls are TRBV7-9 and TRBJ1-2; TRBD1 matches 7 bases. Unmatched junction bases numbered 3, after V lost 0 bases and J lost 8 bases. Germline CDR1 reads SEHNR; CDR2 reads FQNEAQ (reference sequence). This CDR3 has 13 residues. CDR3 bases: TGTGCCAGCAGCTTAGCTGGGACAGTAGGCTACACCTTC. It translates to CASSLAGTVGYTF.

The genes are TRBV5-6 and TRBJ2-7, with D tentatively TRBD1 (6 bases). Trimming left V 0 bases short and J 3 bases short, with 13 bases between. The germline V gene encodes CDR1 SGHDT and CDR2 YYEEEE. This CDR3 contains 15 residues. DNA of the CDR3: TGTGCCAGCAGCTTGGGGGGGCGCGGGTTCTACGAGCAGTACTTC. It translates to CASSLGGRGFYEQYF. Filled out from reference TRBV5-6 and TRBJ2-7, the complete variable domain reads DAGVTQSPTHLIKTRGQQVTLRCSPKSGHDTVSWYQQALGQGPQFIFQYYEEEERQRGNFPDRFSGHQFPNYSSELNVNALLLGDSALYLCASSLGGRGFYEQYFGPGTRLTVT.

V usage is TRBV27 and J usage is TRBJ2-7, with 11 bases aligning to TRBD1. The germline gives CDR1 MNHEY, CDR2 SMNVEV (reference sequence). The V segment lost 2 bases and the J segment 7 bases; nucleotides outside the gene matches: 10. The CDR3 covers 16 residues. Written as DNA, the CDR3 is TGTGCCAGCAGTTTAGCCGGGACAGGGGGATTCAGGGAGCAGTACTTC. This translates into CASSLAGTGGFREQYF.

This clone was counted only a few times. DNA of the CDR3: TGCAGCGTTGAAGATCAGGGGAGGGCCACTGAAGCTTTCTTT. Translating it yields CSVEDQGRATEAFF. The rearrangement links TRBV29-1 to TRBJ1-1; tentatively, D is TRBD1 (6 bases). CDR3 length: 14 residues. Trimming took 0 bases from V and 4 from J, leaving 12 bases between them. CDR1 and CDR2 from the germline V gene are SQVTM and ANQGSEA.

V usage is TRBV5-6 and J usage is TRBJ1-2; D call uncertain. V was shortened by 2 bases and J by 4 bases, with 6 bases between the two germline ends. Germline loops: CDR1 SGHDT, CDR2 YYEEEE. The CDR3 has 12 residues. The CDR3 loop is CASSFGSYGYTF. CDR3 nucleotide sequence: TGTGCCAGCAGCTTCGGGAGCTATGGCTACACCTTC. Full variable domain (remainder filled in from reference TRBV5-6 and TRBJ1-2): DAGVTQSPTHLIKTRGQQVTLRCSPKSGHDTVSWYQQALGQGPQFIFQYYEEEERQRGNFPDRFSGHQFPNYSSELNVNALLLGDSALYLCASSFGSYGYTFGSGTRLTVV.

The chain combines TRBV7-6 with TRBJ1-6, with 7 bases lining up with TRBD1. The CDR3 consists of 15 residues. The V segment lost 5 bases and the J segment 3 bases; nucleotides outside the gene matches: 4. The germline CDR1 and CDR2 sequences are SGHVS and FNYEAQ. The CDR3: CASSARTGYNSPLHF. CDR3 coding DNA: TGTGCCAGCAGCGCACGGACAGGCTATAATTCACCCCTCCACTTT.

The chain carries TRBV6-1 and TRBJ1-2; D might be TRBD1 (6 bases). The germline gives CDR1 MNHNS, CDR2 SASEGT. The ends were cut back, 1 base at V and 5 bases at J, with 14 bases in the middle. CDR3 length equals 15 residues. The DNA for the CDR3 is TGTGCCAGCAGTGAAGAGTTGGGGGCGCAATATGGCTACACCTTC. This sequence encodes CASSEELGAQYGYTF.

J is TRBJ1-5 and V is TRBV4-1, with 8 bases aligning to TRBD1. Germline V gene lookup returns CDR1 MGHRA and CDR2 YSYEKL. J was trimmed by 7 bases and V by 3 bases; bases with no gene match: 8. This CDR3 comprises 15 residues. This CDR3 is CASSQRTGNGQPQHF. CDR3 in DNA: TGCGCCAGCAGCCAGAGGACAGGGAATGGGCAGCCCCAGCATTTT.

This chain connects TRBV20-1 to TRBJ2-5; D is undetermined. The germline gives CDR1 DFQATT, CDR2 SNEGSKA (reference sequence). V gave up 7 bases and J gave up 4 bases, with 10 bases separating them. This CDR3 has 11 amino acids. CDR3 residues: CSGIIGETQYF. The CDR3 DNA is TGCAGTGGAATTATCGGAGAGACCCAGTACTTC.

This clone occurred many times. The chain recombines TRBV2 with TRBJ1-2; D uncertain. Germline CDR1 reads SNHLY; CDR2 reads FYNNEI. V lost 1 base, J lost 5 bases, and 14 bases lay in between. The CDR3 is 15 residues long. The CDR3 reads CASSEGWEIAYGYTF. CDR3 coding DNA: TGTGCCAGCAGTGAAGGGTGGGAGATCGCGTATGGCTACACCTTC. The complete variable domain, with remaining parts taken from reference TRBV2 and TRBJ1-2, reads EPEVTQTPSHQVTQMGQEVILRCVPISNHLYFYWYRQILGQKVEFLVSFYNNEISEKSEIFDDQFSVERPDGSNFTLKIRSTKLEDSAMYFCASSEGWEIAYGYTFGSGTRLTVV.